This passage covers 22 T cell receptor beta chains from one sample sequenced in a study of blood T cell repertoires in COVID-19. Method: immunoSEQ multiplex PCR; TCRdb's copy keeps in-frame clones and lacks some. Of hundreds of thousands of clones in the sample, around 83% were seen once. The sample was peripheral blood. The receptors here all came from an elderly man with acute or convalescent COVID-19.

The CDR3 bases are TGCGCCAGCAGTCCCGACAGGGCGAACACCGGGGAGCTGTTTTTT. As protein: CASSPDRANTGELFF. This chain uses TRBV5-1 with TRBJ2-2, with 7 positions matching TRBD1. The CDR3 extends over 15 amino acids. Germline loops: CDR1 SGHRS, CDR2 YFSETQ. V was pared by 5 bases and J by 0 bases, with 4 bases of the junction left unmatched.

The rearrangement links TRBV10-3 to TRBJ2-4; TRBD1 agrees at 7 bases. With V trimmed by 6 bases and J by 3 bases, 5 bases remained unmatched. Germline lookup yields CDR1 ENHRY and CDR2 SYGVKD. There are 14 residues in the CDR3. CDR3 sequence (DNA): TGTGCCATCAGCATAGGACAGGACAAAAACATTCAGTACTTC. It translates to CAISIGQDKNIQYF.

This clone has a single count. This sequence joins TRBV27 and TRBJ1-1, with 7 bases lining up with TRBD1. Germline CDR1 and CDR2: MNHEY and SMNVEV (reference sequence). J gave up 1 base and V 5 bases, and 4 bases lay outside the gene matches. The CDR3 length is 14 residues. The CDR3 DNA follows: TGTGCCAGCAGTAATTACAGGGGGAACACTGAAGCTTTCTTT. Translated, it gives CASSNYRGNTEAFF.

The chain links TRBV15 to TRBJ1-5, with a possible D match to TRBD1 (5 bases). The CDR3 is made up of 14 amino acids. V gave up 5 bases and J gave up 6 bases, with 14 bases separating them. Germline values: CDR1 LNHNV, CDR2 YYDKDF (reference sequence). In DNA, the CDR3 is TGTGCCACCAGCGTCCGGGGGAGGGGTCAGCCCCAGCATTTT. It encodes CATSVRGRGQPQHF.

The chain carries TRBV20-1 and TRBJ1-2; the D is unclear. V lost 3 bases and J 8 bases, leaving 10 bases between the germline ends. CDR1 DFQATT and CDR2 SNEGSKA come from the germline V gene (reference sequence). The CDR3 totals 11 residues. This CDR3 reads CSARSEKGYTF. CDR3 DNA sequence: TGCAGTGCTAGGTCAGAAAAGGGCTACACCTTC.

The chain joins TRBV28 to TRBJ1-3; 7 bases line up with TRBD1. The CDR3 contains 15 residues. The germline V gene encodes CDR1 MDHEN and CDR2 SYDVKM. Trimming removed 1 base from V and 2 bases from J; junction bases left unmatched: 2. CDR3 loop: CASSLSGGAGNTIYF. The CDR3 DNA sequence: TGTGCCAGCAGTTTATCAGGGGGAGCTGGAAACACCATATATTTT. Together with reference TRBV28 and TRBJ1-3, the CDR3 gives the full variable domain: DVKVTQSSRYLVKRTGEKVFLECVQDMDHENMFWYRQDPGLGLRLIYFSYDVKMKEKGDIPEGYSVSREKKERFSLILESASTNQTSMYLCASSLSGGAGNTIYFGEGSWLTVV.

The chain recombines TRBV24-1 with TRBJ2-5, with D tentatively TRBD2 (6 bases). CDR1 is KGHDR and CDR2 is SFDVKD in the germline V gene. The CDR3 has 15 amino acids. Trimming removed 3 bases from V and 4 bases from J, with 14 bases in between. The CDR3 DNA follows: TGTGCCACCAGTGATACCGGACGGGAGCGAGAGACCCAGTACTTC. Protein sequence: CATSDTGRERETQYF.

The chain employs TRBV6-1 and TRBJ1-2, with D tentatively TRBD1 (5 bases). With 1 base removed from V and 14 bases from J, the gap between germline ends came to 26 bases. This CDR3 is built from 16 residues. The germline V gene encodes CDR1 MNHNS and CDR2 SASEGT. CDR3 nucleotide sequence: TGTGCCAGCAGTGAAGGGAGCTGGGGGGGGATCCATCGGTTAACCTTC. Translated: CASSEGSWGGIHRLTF.

The rearrangement uses TRBV2 and TRBJ2-4; 9 bases map to TRBD2. The trim removed 8 bases at V and 3 bases at J, leaving 5 bases unmatched. Germline V CDR1 and CDR2: SNHLY, FYNNEI. This CDR3 contains 14 residues. The CDR3, as DNA: TGTGCCAGCGTCCGCGGGGGGGACAAAAACATTCAGTACTTC. Encoded protein: CASVRGGDKNIQYF.

V and J are TRBV6-2 or TRBV6-3 and TRBJ1-5; 8 bases agree with TRBD1. The CDR3 extends over 14 amino acids. J lost 4 bases, V lost 5 bases, and 4 bases had no gene match. CDR1 MNHEY and CDR2 SVGEGT come from the germline V gene. The chain's CDR3 is CASSLTGGNQPQHF. In nucleotides, the CDR3 is TGTGCCAGCAGTCTCACAGGGGGGAATCAGCCCCAGCATTTT.

The rearrangement joins TRBV28 to TRBJ1-2, with 9 bases matching TRBD1. This CDR3 spans 18 amino acids. Germline-derived CDR1 and CDR2 are MDHEN and SYDVKM. V was clipped by 3 bases and J by 4 bases; unmatched bases: 15. CDR3 in amino acids: CASSLVPGQGPSSYGYTF. The CDR3 DNA follows: TGTGCCAGCAGTTTGGTTCCGGGACAGGGACCTTCATCCTATGGCTACACCTTC.

The J gene is TRBJ1-4, the V gene TRBV19, with D tentatively TRBD1 (6 bases). V was cut by 3 bases and J by 4 bases, with 12 bases left in between. The length of the CDR3 is 15 residues. Per germline, CDR1 LNHDA and CDR2 SQIVND (reference sequence). In DNA form, the CDR3 reads TGTGCCAGTAGTATCGCAAGGACAGATAATGAAAAACTGTTTTTT. Translation: CASSIARTDNEKLFF.

The V call is TRBV9, the J call TRBJ2-7, with TRBD2 matching 13 bases. This CDR3 has 14 residues. The V and J ends lost 2 bases and 9 bases, in that order; junction bases with no gene match: 5. Germline V CDR1 and CDR2: SGDLS, YYNGEE. In DNA form, the CDR3 reads TGTGCCAGCAGCGTCGGGACTAGCGGGATGGGGCAGTACTTC. This gives the protein CASSVGTSGMGQYF.

The V and J genes are TRBV27 and TRBJ2-7, with 9 bases lining up with TRBD1. The CDR3 is made up of 13 amino acids. The V segment lost 6 bases and the J segment 1 base; nucleotides outside the gene matches: 1. Germline-derived CDR1 and CDR2 are MNHEY and SMNVEV (reference sequence). CDR3 bases: TGTGCCAGCAGGGGGACAGGGTCCTACGAGCAGTACTTC. Residues: CASRGTGSYEQYF.

This sequence joins TRBV28 and TRBJ2-1, with 10 positions matching TRBD1. The germline gives CDR1 MDHEN, CDR2 SYDVKM. The CDR3 consists of 19 residues. With V trimmed by 9 bases and J by 4 bases, 21 bases remained unmatched. The CDR3 protein is CASTTPNPGQGSAYNEQFF. The CDR3 DNA reads TGTGCCAGTACAACCCCCAACCCGGGACAGGGGTCGGCATACAATGAGCAGTTCTTC.

This clone was detected once. The V and J genes are TRBV28 and TRBJ1-1; TRBD1 matches 8 bases. The CDR3 loop spans 13 amino acids. Germline CDR1 MDHEN, CDR2 SYDVKM. The ends lost 4 bases at V and 8 bases at J; junction bases unmatched: 6. In DNA, the CDR3 is TGTGCCAGCAGTTCCTCGGACAGGGTCGAAGCTTTCTTT. Translating gives CASSSSDRVEAFF.

The chain is built from TRBV2 and TRBJ2-3, with TRBD1 matching 10 bases. With 7 bases clipped from V and 1 base from J, the junction kept 14 bases outside the gene matches. There are 18 residues in the CDR3. In germline, CDR1 is SNHLY, CDR2 FYNNEI. The CDR3 DNA follows: TGTGCCAGCAAGGTACCGGCCCCGGGACAGGGGCGCACAGATACGCAGTATTTT. Protein product: CASKVPAPGQGRTDTQYF.

This rearrangement joins TRBV19 to TRBJ2-7; D might be TRBD1 (6 bases). V was shortened by 1 base and J by 3 bases, with 13 bases between the two germline ends. CDR1 and CDR2 from the germline V gene are LNHDA and SQIVND (reference sequence). The CDR3 extends over 15 amino acids. The DNA of the CDR3 is TGTGCCAGTAGTATAGGCGCGACAGGTAACTACGAGCAGTACTTC. Translation: CASSIGATGNYEQYF.

The chain is built from TRBV2 and TRBJ2-1; TRBD1 is a possible D gene (6 bases). CDR1 and CDR2 (germline): SNHLY, FYNNEI. V was clipped by 5 bases and J by 0 bases, with 17 bases between them. The CDR3 consists of 17 residues. The CDR3 nucleotides are TGTGCCAGCAGTTACTTAGGACAGACGAGCTCCTACAATGAGCAGTTCTTC. It translates to CASSYLGQTSSYNEQFF.

The chain has TRBV6-5 and TRBJ1-6; D is undetermined. This CDR3 region has 16 residues. V was clipped by 1 base and J by 2 bases, with 9 bases between them. CDR1 is MNHEY, CDR2 SVGAGI, per germline. The CDR3 DNA follows: TGTGCCAGCAGTTACTTGCAGCGAACCTATAATTCACCCCTCCACTTT. Protein product: CASSYLQRTYNSPLHF.

V and J are TRBV21-1 and TRBJ1-4; the table's D gene call, TRBD1, was not cross checked with the DNA. TRBV21-1 is a pseudogene segment. The CDR3 consists of 17 residues. CDR3 sequence (DNA): TGTGCCAGCTGCCCGAAGGGACAGCCTTCAACTAATGAAAAACTGTTTTTT. It yields the protein CASCPKGQPSTNEKLFF.

The V and J genes are TRBV7-9 and TRBJ2-3, with D perhaps matching TRBD1 (6 bases). V lost 3 bases to trimming and J lost 3 bases, with 10 bases between them. CDR3 size: 14 residues. The germline gives CDR1 SEHNR, CDR2 FQNEAQ (reference sequence). Here the CDR3 DNA reads TGTGCCAGCAGCTTGATAAGGGGGACAGATACGCAGTATTTT. This translates into CASSLIRGTDTQYF.